This T cell receptor (beta chain) originates from a study of blood T cell repertoires in COVID-19. Study-level background: Both acute and convalescent COVID-19 samples were obtained from the United States, Italy and Spain.

Deletions cut 3 bases from V and 9 bases from J, with 12 bases between. CDR3 length: 14 residues. Germline V gene lookup returns CDR1 MDHEN and CDR2 SYDVKM. Assay used: immunoSEQ multiplex PCR; TCRdb lists only in-frame clones, some missing. The repertoire includes about 100,000 clones, around 88% of them detected once, and about 5.3% sits in the top ten. Sequences were obtained from peripheral blood. The chain joins TRBV28 to TRBJ1-6; D not resolved. The TCR sequence derives from a human donor in a cohort sampled during active COVID-19. The CDR3 is CASSLGREGSPLHF. In DNA, the CDR3 is TGTGCCAGCAGTTTGGGGAGGGAGGGTTCACCCCTCCACTTT.